The 19 T cell receptor beta chains reported below all come from one sample, sequenced in a study of neoadjuvant anti-PD-1 for oral cavity cancer. Only in-frame clones appear in the TCRdb table, and some are missing; sequencing was by immunoSEQ multiplex PCR. Among some 15,000 clones listed, about 37% were seen once. Time point described: after neoadjuvant nivolumab, at surgical resection. Specimen: tumor tissue, collected after nivolumab (anti-PD-1) treatment. These receptors all come from a person between 35 and 79 years old with oral cavity squamous cell carcinoma.

The chain has TRBV4-3 and TRBJ1-6; 8 bases fit TRBD1. Germline trimming cut 0 bases from V and 6 bases from J; bases unmatched to any gene: 10. Germline CDR1 and CDR2: LGHNA and YSLEER. The CDR3 sequence is 18 residues long. CDR3 amino acids: CASSQDNAGGGINSPLHF. The CDR3 coding sequence is TGCGCCAGCAGCCAAGATAACGCAGGGGGCGGCATTAATTCACCCCTCCACTTT.

There are a few counts of this clone. This chain uses TRBV5-4 with TRBJ2-1, with 11 bases fitting TRBD2. This CDR3 has 15 residues. CDR1 and CDR2 from the germline V gene are SGHNT and YYREEE (reference sequence). Trimming cost V 4 bases and J 8 bases; bases outside gene matches: 8. CDR3 coding DNA: TGTGCCAGCAGCAGCACTAGCGGGGGACTACATGAGCAGTTCTTC. This translates into CASSSTSGGLHEQFF.

This clone came up a few times. The genes are TRBV18 and TRBJ2-3, with TRBD2 matching over 8 bases. Germline trimming cut 6 bases from V and 4 bases from J; bases unmatched to any gene: 9. Germline-derived CDR1 and CDR2 are KGHSH and LQKENI. CDR3 size: 15 residues. The chain's CDR3 is CASSPGLGKADTQYF. As DNA, the CDR3 is TGTGCCAGCTCGCCGGGACTAGGAAAGGCAGATACGCAGTATTTT.

This sequence joins TRBV28 and TRBJ1-2; 8 bases align to TRBD1. CDR1 is MDHEN and CDR2 is SYDVKM in the germline V gene. V lost 3 bases to trimming and J lost 7 bases; unmatched junction nucleotides: 7. The CDR3 runs to 14 residues. The CDR3 coding sequence is TGTGCCAGCAGTTTCCCCGGACAGGGTTTTGGCTACACCTTC. Protein product: CASSFPGQGFGYTF.

This clone was seen a few times. J is TRBJ2-7 and V is TRBV15; no clear D gene. Germline loops: CDR1 LNHNV, CDR2 YYDKDF (reference sequence). Trimming removed 3 bases at V and 2 bases at J, with 5 bases between. The CDR3 has 12 amino acids. CDR3 loop: CATSSTPYEQYF. CDR3 nucleotides: TGTGCCACCAGCAGCACACCCTACGAGCAGTACTTC.

A remark on this clone: One end of the junction is discordant with germline, which a read error may explain. The chain has TRBV5-1 and TRBJ2-7; D may be TRBD1 or TRBD2 (5 bases each). The germline V gene encodes CDR1 SGHRS and CDR2 YFSETQ. The CDR3 loop spans 13 amino acids. As DNA, the CDR3 is TGTGCCAGCTCCGCCCAGGGAGAGAACGAGCAGTACTTC. This codes for CASSAQGENEQYF.

This clone was detected only once. The chain joins TRBV7-9 to TRBJ2-2; D gene unclear. Germline values: CDR1 SEHNR, CDR2 FQNEAQ (reference sequence). V shed 1 base and J shed 4 bases, with 10 bases lying between them. This CDR3 has 15 residues. DNA for the CDR3: TGTGCCAGCAGCTTAGTCCTGTCGGGCACCGGGGAGCTGTTTTTT. Amino acids: CASSLVLSGTGELFF.

V gene TRBV7-2 combines with J gene TRBJ1-2; D uncertain. This CDR3 region has 13 residues. Trimming pared 1 base from V and 8 bases from J, leaving 11 bases between. Germline V gives CDR1 SGHTA, CDR2 FQGNSA. CDR3 in DNA: TGTGCCAGCAGCTTAGATCCCCGGCGGGGCTACACCTTC. Its translation: CASSLDPRRGYTF.

This clone is deemed medium-sized. This sample includes further DNA sequences coding for the same CDR3. The chain carries TRBV10-3 and TRBJ2-7; the D gene is possibly TRBD1 (6 bases). The ends were cut back, 10 bases at V and 4 bases at J, with 8 bases in the middle. The CDR3 is 10 amino acids. Germline CDR1 and CDR2: ENHRY and SYGVKD. This CDR3 reads CATGEYEQYF. DNA for the CDR3: TGTGCCACAGGGGAATACGAGCAGTACTTC.

The chain joins TRBV30 to TRBJ1-2; D is unclear. CDR3 length: 12 residues. Germline CDR1 is GTSNPN and CDR2 is SVGIG (reference sequence). V was shortened by 4 bases and J by 3 bases, with 9 bases between the two germline ends. The DNA of the CDR3 is TGTGCCTGGAATTGGCTTTACTATGGCTACACCTTC. Its protein is CAWNWLYYGYTF.

The chain uses TRBV5-1 and TRBJ2-2; D is unresolved. Per germline, CDR1 SGHRS and CDR2 YFSETQ. The CDR3 runs 13 residues. V was trimmed by 2 bases and J by 1 base, leaving 3 bases between them. The CDR3 DNA reads as TGCGCCAGCAGCTTAAAGAACACCGGGGAGCTGTTTTTT. Translated: CASSLKNTGELFF.

V and J are TRBV27 and TRBJ1-1; TRBD1 is a possible D gene (5 bases). V lost 2 bases to trimming and J lost 4 bases, with 17 bases between them. This CDR3 contains 16 residues. Germline CDR1 is MNHEY and CDR2 is SMNVEV (reference sequence). Here the CDR3 DNA reads TGTGCCAGCAGTTTAGGCAGGGACTACTTGAGCACTGAAGCTTTCTTT. This translates into CASSLGRDYLSTEAFF.

The chain recombines TRBV4-3 with TRBJ1-6; the D is unclear. Germline CDR1 reads LGHNA; CDR2 reads YSLEER. The CDR3 sequence is 14 residues long. V lost 0 bases to trimming and J lost 6 bases, with 6 bases between them. This chain's CDR3 is CASSQDTVNSPLHF. The CDR3 DNA sequence: TGCGCCAGCAGCCAAGATACGGTTAATTCACCCCTCCACTTT.

The chain uses TRBV5-1 and TRBJ2-3; D gene uncertain. CDR3 length: 16 amino acids. In germline, CDR1 is SGHRS, CDR2 YFSETQ. The ends were cut back, 0 bases at V and 4 bases at J, with 15 bases in the middle. The CDR3 sequence: CASSLGGVLGADTQYF. The CDR3 DNA reads as TGCGCCAGCAGCTTGGGGGGTGTTCTTGGGGCAGATACGCAGTATTTT.

The chain carries TRBV5-1 and TRBJ1-1; 7 bases line up with TRBD1. Germline V gives CDR1 SGHRS, CDR2 YFSETQ. Trimming at V came to 0 bases and at J to 5 bases, leaving 4 bases not matched to a gene. The CDR3 loop spans 14 amino acids. The CDR3 nucleotides read TGCGCCAGCAGCTTGGTCAGGGGGGGTACTGAAGCTTTCTTT. It is translated as CASSLVRGGTEAFF. Filled out from reference TRBV5-1 and TRBJ1-1, the complete variable domain reads KAGVTQTPRYLIKTRGQQVTLSCSPISGHRSVSWYQQTPGQGLQFLFEYFSETQRNKGNFPGRFSGRQFSNSRSEMNVSTLELGDSALYLCASSLVRGGTEAFFGQGTRLTVV.

This clone was seen more than once but under ten times. This CDR3 reads CASSLDKTGELFF. The CDR3 DNA reads as TGTGCCAGCAGTCTGGACAAGACCGGGGAGCTGTTTTTT. This rearrangement joins TRBV7-2 to TRBJ2-2; a possible D gene is TRBD1 (5 bases). V dropped 6 bases and J dropped 5 bases, with 10 bases sitting between them. This CDR3 has 13 residues. CDR1 is SGHTA, CDR2 FQGNSA, per germline.

The chain is built from TRBV10-3 and TRBJ1-3; the D is unclear. CDR3 length: 15 residues. Germline values: CDR1 ENHRY, CDR2 SYGVKD. V was clipped by 0 bases and J by 2 bases, with 8 bases between them. Written as DNA, the CDR3 is TGTGCCATCAGTGAGTCCCAAGTCACTGGAAACACCATATATTTT. The encoded protein is CAISESQVTGNTIYF.

The J gene is TRBJ2-5, the V gene TRBV6-1, with a tentative D call TRBD2 (5 bases). Germline assignment: CDR1 MNHNS and CDR2 SASEGT. The CDR3 totals 14 residues. Trimming cost V 7 bases and J 3 bases, with 15 bases left between them. The CDR3 loop reads CASTHQGGEETQYF. The CDR3 nucleotides read TGTGCCAGCACCCACCAAGGAGGTGAAGAGACCCAGTACTTC.

This clone was seen more than once but under ten times. The V call is TRBV10-1, the J call TRBJ2-5; the match to TRBD2 covers 7 bases. Germline V gives CDR1 WNHNN, CDR2 SYGVQD (reference sequence). The CDR3 extends over 17 amino acids. The junction had 12 bases not matched to a gene; V was cut back by 4 bases and J by 1 base. CDR3 sequence: CASSVPGSGKPQETQYF. In nucleotides, the CDR3 is TGCGCCAGCAGTGTTCCCGGGAGCGGGAAACCCCAAGAGACCCAGTACTTC.